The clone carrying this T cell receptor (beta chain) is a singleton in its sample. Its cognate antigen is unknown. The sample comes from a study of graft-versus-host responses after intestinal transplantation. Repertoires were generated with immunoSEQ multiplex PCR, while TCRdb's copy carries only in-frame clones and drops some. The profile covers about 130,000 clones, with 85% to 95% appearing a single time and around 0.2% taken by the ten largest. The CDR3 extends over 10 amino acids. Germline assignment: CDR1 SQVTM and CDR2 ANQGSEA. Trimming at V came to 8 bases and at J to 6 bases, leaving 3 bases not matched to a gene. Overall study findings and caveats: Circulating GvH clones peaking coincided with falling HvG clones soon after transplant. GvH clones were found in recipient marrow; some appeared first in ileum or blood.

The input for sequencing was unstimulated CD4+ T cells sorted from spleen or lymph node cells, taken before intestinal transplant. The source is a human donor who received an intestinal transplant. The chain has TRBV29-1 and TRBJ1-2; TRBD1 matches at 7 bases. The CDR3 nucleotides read TGCAGCTCCAGGGGGGATGGCTACACCTTC. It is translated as CSSRGDGYTF.